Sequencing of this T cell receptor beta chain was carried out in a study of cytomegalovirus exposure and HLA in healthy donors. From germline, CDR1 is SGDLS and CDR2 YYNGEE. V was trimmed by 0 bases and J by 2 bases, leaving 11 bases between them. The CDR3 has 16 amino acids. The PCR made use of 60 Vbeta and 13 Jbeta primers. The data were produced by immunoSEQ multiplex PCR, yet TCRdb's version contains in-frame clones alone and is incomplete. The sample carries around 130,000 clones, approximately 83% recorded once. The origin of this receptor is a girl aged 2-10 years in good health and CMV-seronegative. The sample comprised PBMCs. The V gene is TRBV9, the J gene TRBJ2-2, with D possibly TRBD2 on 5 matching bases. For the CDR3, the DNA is TGTGCCAGCAGCGTAGCGGGGATAAAAAACACCGGGGAGCTGTTTTTT. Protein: CASSVAGIKNTGELFF.